This TCR beta chain was obtained from a study of human T cells and chemical hapten exposure. Study-level information: Subjects had 2% DPC placed on about 2 cm by about 2 cm of upper inner arm skin for sensitization. TCR yield per sample varied, mainly due to pooled library volumes. Whole-study findings and limits: Expanded TCRs were compared with controls, and the expanded TCRs formed significantly more large CDR3 similarity clusters.

This clonotype was counted ten times or more. Its antigen is still unknown. TCRdb independently ran MiXCR on the RACE reads; one entry per CDR3 protein. Of 75,000 to 90,000 distinct CDR3 sequences in the sample, 10% to 15% were seen once. Indicated time point: patch test 1, 2 weeks after DPC sensitization. Treatment specified: therapeutic diphenylcyclopropenone sensitization with weekly scalp DPC. The CDR3 has 14 amino acids. Looked up from germline, CDR1 is GTSNPN and CDR2 is SVGIG (reference sequence). Trimming took off 0 bases at V and 4 bases at J, with 10 bases between the two ends. The chain carries TRBV30 and TRBJ1-5; D unclear. The specimen comprised whole blood, sampled in connection with sensitization to the hapten diphenylcyclopropenone (DPC). This clonotype was obtained from a woman aged 55-69 years with alopecia areata. Some clones in this sample may be carry-over from other donors' samples. CDR3 DNA: TGTGCCTGGAGTGTATCAAGAGGGAATCAGCCCCAGCATTTT. Translated: CAWSVSRGNQPQHF.